These T cell receptor beta chains were read from a single sample in a study of blood T cell repertoires in COVID-19. The assay was immunoSEQ multiplex PCR, and TCRdb's table has in-frame clones only and misses some. Here the sample spans approximately 200,000 clones, about 80% being singletons. The sample consisted of PBMCs or T cells enriched from blood (not recorded which). These receptor sequences come from a middle-aged man who had recovered from COVID-19. CDR3s include the opening cysteine and the closing phenylalanine or tryptophan. Expanded clones get a size class; other rows say once, few or many, or leave the size out.

abundance	v_gene	j_gene	CDR3aa
-	TRBV27	TRBJ1-2	CATSPGREYGYTF
-	TRBV4-3	TRBJ1-6	CASSQDGAGGSPLHF
-	TRBV10-3	TRBJ1-1	CAISESTGMNTEAFF
-	TRBV5-1	TRBJ1-1	CASSSNSGGTEAFF
once	TRBV4-1	TRBJ2-5	CASSQPDGGLQETQYF
-	TRBV3-1/TRBV3-2	TRBJ1-1	CASSQSQTRNTEAFF
-	TRBV29-1	TRBJ1-2	CSVVYNYGYTF
-	TRBV7-2	TRBJ1-2	CASSLVAGGQNYGYTF
-	TRBV6-1	TRBJ1-2	CASSERRFYGYTF
-	TRBV4-2	TRBJ2-7	CASSRGLSYEQYF
-	TRBV5-4	TRBJ1-1	CASSLASRGSEAFF
-	TRBV7-3	TRBJ2-2	CASSPRGTGELFF
few	TRBV7-9	TRBJ2-6	CASSLTGSEGAGANVLTF
-	TRBV3-1/TRBV3-2	TRBJ1-2	CASTSSLRTVNYGYTF
few	TRBV19	TRBJ1-2	CASTKVARGGSASTFYGYTF
-	TRBV5-1	TRBJ1-3	CASSQGSGGSGNTIYF
-	TRBV20-1	TRBJ2-1	CSASPGLADSGEQFF
-	TRBV10-2	TRBJ1-1	CASSTDRNTEAFF
once	TRBV7-9	TRBJ2-1	CASSSVRIENEQFF
-	TRBV29-1	TRBJ1-2	CSVITPTGGDYGYTF
-	TRBV5-4	TRBJ2-3	CASRIQGGTDTQYF
-	TRBV9	TRBJ2-3	CASSVGEGTDTQYF
-	TRBV7-2	TRBJ1-2	CASSSGQGLAGYTF
few	TRBV4-1	TRBJ1-6	CASSQEGRSGPLHF
-	TRBV28	TRBJ1-4	CASSLTDDNYEKLFF
-	TRBV9	TRBJ2-7	CASSVAGGLAGDEQYF
few	TRBV30	TRBJ1-5	CAWSVRSNQPQHF
once	TRBV23-1	TRBJ2-7	CASSQCGRGDSYEQYF
once	TRBV7-6	TRBJ1-1	CASSLALLETEAFF
-	TRBV29-1	TRBJ1-2	CSAGDRSTHGYTF
-	TRBV7-9	TRBJ1-1	CASSPGQGNTEAFF
-	TRBV5-8	TRBJ2-3	CASSWSSGGAVDTQYF
-	TRBV6-4	TRBJ2-1	CASSDGLAGNEQFF
once	TRBV15	TRBJ1-1	CATSAQRGPWMNTEAFF
-	TRBV7-8	TRBJ1-6	CASSLGPGRSSPLHF
-	TRBV28	TRBJ1-2	CASSIGEIRYTF
-	TRBV5-4	TRBJ1-2	CASSLVMGQTAGYTF
-	TRBV27	TRBJ2-3	CASGGQGAIRRTDTQYF
-	TRBV2	TRBJ1-2	CASSEGTAGLYGYTF
-	TRBV6-6	TRBJ1-1	CASSYDRVVTEAFF
-	TRBV11-2	TRBJ1-1	CAWGQATEAFF